In this sample, the clone carrying this T cell receptor (beta chain) turned up once. Its antigen is currently unknown. With survey level as its setting, the immunoSEQ assay was v3.0. Produced via immunoSEQ multiplex PCR; TCRdb's table is partial and in-frame only. The profile shows over 10,000 clones, approximately 90% of them singletons. This entry comes from a study of long-term antiretroviral therapy in people with HIV. The wider study: Collection of the earliest samples took place about a decade ahead of the 2015 immediate-ART recommendation.

Findings and caveats of the study: Whichever time point was examined, clones expanded before ART dominated the repertoire.

The V end was cut by 0 bases, the J end by 0 bases, with 9 bases between. Germline V gives CDR1 SEHNR, CDR2 FQNEAQ (reference sequence). The CDR3 spans 15 residues. The source of this sequence is a middle-aged woman with HIV. This chain joins TRBV7-9 and TRBJ2-7; D is uncertain. This sample comprised unsorted PBMCs, obtained 2.1 years after starting antiretroviral therapy. For the CDR3, the DNA is TGTGCCAGCAGCTTAGCTAGGGTATCCTCCTACGAGCAGTACTTC. It translates to CASSLARVSSYEQYF.